The 25 T cell receptor beta chains listed next were all sequenced from one sample in a study of T cell responses to AZD1222 COVID-19 vaccine. Clones were sequenced by immunoSEQ multiplex PCR, and TCRdb holds only the in-frame ones, with some missing. The sample carries 150,000 to 200,000 clones, around 90% recorded once. Source: peripheral blood, taken on day 0 of AZD1222 vaccination. The receptors were gathered from an adult in good health.

The CDR3 sequence: CASRPGRDSGNTIYF. For the CDR3, the DNA is TGTGCCAGCAGACCCGGACGGGACTCTGGAAACACCATATATTTT. The chain is built from TRBV6-5 and TRBJ1-3; D is unresolved. Deletions cut 6 bases from V and 0 bases from J, with 12 bases between. The CDR3 is 15 residues long. Germline CDR1 and CDR2: MNHEY and SVGAGI.

This chain links TRBV6-5 with TRBJ1-2; TRBD1 matches 7 bases. CDR3 length: 15 amino acids. V lost 6 bases and J lost 4; bases outside the gene matches: 11. CDR1 is MNHEY and CDR2 is SVGAGI in the germline V gene. The CDR3 loop is CASRKGAERTYGYTF. In DNA form, the CDR3 reads TGTGCCAGCAGGAAGGGGGCAGAGCGGACCTATGGCTACACCTTC.

The chain combines TRBV11-2 with TRBJ1-3, with D perhaps TRBD1 (5 bases). There are 18 residues in the CDR3. Germline V CDR1 and CDR2: SGHAT, FQNNGV. The V and J ends lost 5 bases and 2 bases respectively, with 22 bases between them. This CDR3 reads CASSPIRGIPGTGNTIYF. CDR3 in DNA: TGTGCCAGCAGCCCAATCCGGGGGATCCCAGGTACTGGAAACACCATATATTTT.

The genes are TRBV3-1 (or the pseudogene TRBV3-2) and TRBJ2-2, with TRBD2 identical over 9 bases. The V segment lost 0 bases and the J segment 5 bases; nucleotides outside the gene matches: 13. Germline V CDR1 and CDR2: LGHDT, YNNKEL (reference sequence). This CDR3 has 19 amino acids. The CDR3 sequence is CASSQDSGLAGVRTGELFF. The CDR3 DNA follows: TGTGCCAGCAGCCAAGATTCGGGGTTAGCGGGAGTAAGAACCGGGGAGCTGTTTTTT.

CDR3 sequence reads: CASSLLFRGNTEAFF. The CDR3, as DNA: TGTGCCAGCAGCCTGCTTTTTCGGGGGAACACTGAAGCTTTCTTT. The V gene is TRBV5-6, the J gene TRBJ1-1; D gene ambiguous. Germline V gene lookup returns CDR1 SGHDT and CDR2 YYEEEE. The CDR3 spans 15 residues. The germline V and J ends were trimmed by 4 bases and 1 base, with 14 bases remaining between them.

CDR3 region: CASSRRGGEQYF. The CDR3 coding sequence is TGTGCCAGCAGCCGGAGGGGGGGCGAGCAGTACTTC. This chain connects TRBV7-2 to TRBJ2-7; D perhaps matches TRBD2 (7 bases). The CDR3 sequence is 12 residues long. Germline V gives CDR1 SGHTA, CDR2 FQGNSA. Trimming took off 5 bases at V and 6 bases at J, with 11 bases between the two ends.

The J gene is TRBJ2-1, the V gene TRBV4-1; TRBD2 matches 9 bases. The CDR3 length is 16 residues. The V gene end was trimmed by 1 base and the J gene end by 7 bases; junction bases not matched to a gene: 8. Germline CDR1 is MGHRA and CDR2 is YSYEKL. The CDR3 nucleotides read TGCGCCAGCAGCCAAGCGCTGGGGACTAGCAAAAATGAGCAGTTCTTC. Translation gives CASSQALGTSKNEQFF.

The genes are TRBV18 and TRBJ1-5; 9 bases align to TRBD1. The trim removed 3 bases at V and 0 bases at J, leaving 9 bases unmatched. This CDR3 is built from 18 residues. Per germline, CDR1 KGHSH and CDR2 LQKENI. CDR3 nucleotide sequence: TGTGCCAGCTCACCTTCCGGGACAGGGCCCTATAGCAATCAGCCCCAGCATTTT. This gives the protein CASSPSGTGPYSNQPQHF.

The rearrangement links TRBV7-9 to TRBJ1-2; weak D call: TRBD1 (6 bases). The V end lost 5 bases, the J end lost 4 bases, and 14 bases lay between the germline ends. The CDR3 covers 14 residues. Germline CDR1 SEHNR, CDR2 FQNEAQ (reference sequence). This CDR3 is CASSPEIQGYGYTF. The DNA of the CDR3 is TGTGCCAGCAGCCCAGAGATACAGGGCTATGGCTACACCTTC.

This clone was detected once. The chain couples TRBV5-6 to TRBJ1-4; TRBD1 matches at 7 bases. Germline V gives CDR1 SGHDT, CDR2 YYEEEE. Trimming at V came to 0 bases and at J to 7 bases, leaving 9 bases not matched to a gene. This CDR3 region has 16 residues. DNA of the CDR3: TGTGCCAGCAGCTTGGCCGCGACAGGGAGAGGTGAAAAACTGTTTTTT. This encodes CASSLAATGRGEKLFF.

The chain recombines TRBV5-1 with TRBJ2-5, with TRBD1 as a possible D gene (6 bases). Trimming left V 4 bases short and J 4 bases short, with 11 bases between. The CDR3 runs 13 residues. In germline, CDR1 is SGHRS, CDR2 YFSETQ. The CDR3 sequence is CASSDQGGETQYF. CDR3 DNA: TGCGCCAGCAGCGATCAAGGGGGAGAGACCCAGTACTTC.

J is TRBJ1-6 and V is TRBV19; 8 bases map to TRBD1. The CDR3 loop spans 18 amino acids. In germline, CDR1 is LNHDA, CDR2 SQIVND (reference sequence). With 4 bases clipped from V and 0 bases from J, the junction kept 8 bases outside the gene matches. CDR3 sequence: CASSTRRGLSSYNSPLHF. The DNA of the CDR3 is TGTGCCAGTAGTACCCGCAGGGGGCTCAGCTCCTATAATTCACCCCTCCACTTT.

J is TRBJ2-2 and V is TRBV5-6; no reliable D call. V dropped 4 bases and J dropped 2 bases, with 3 bases sitting between them. This CDR3 has 12 amino acids. CDR1 and CDR2 from the germline V gene are SGHDT and YYEEEE. In DNA form, the CDR3 reads TGTGCCAGCAGCCTCAACACCGGGGAGCTGTTTTTT. This sequence encodes CASSLNTGELFF.

V and J are TRBV11-2 and TRBJ1-1; possibly TRBD1 for D (5 bases). Per the germline V gene, CDR1 is SGHAT and CDR2 is FQNNGV. The CDR3 length is 13 residues. V was pared by 3 bases and J by 10 bases, with 15 bases between. Written as DNA, the CDR3 is TGTGCCAGCAGCTTCACAGGAAACATCGGAGCTTTCTTT. Translated: CASSFTGNIGAFF.

This CDR3 is CASSQDYSRGQGYTF. The DNA of the CDR3 is TGCGCCAGCAGCCAAGATTATAGTCGGGGGCAAGGCTACACCTTC. V usage is TRBV4-3 and J usage is TRBJ1-2, with D possibly matching TRBD1 (6 bases). The CDR3 is 15 residues long. Germline V CDR1 and CDR2: LGHNA, YSLEER. Between the trimmed V and J ends, which lost 0 bases and 8 bases, there was a span of 16 bases.

CDR3 nucleotides: TGTGCCATCAGTGATACAGGACAGGGGGCGGCTACGAACACCGGGGAGCTGTTTTTT. Translating it yields CAISDTGQGAATNTGELFF. The gene calls are TRBV10-3 and TRBJ2-2, with TRBD1 identical over 11 bases. V shed 3 bases and J 0 bases; nucleotides not matched to a gene: 9. Germline V CDR1 and CDR2: ENHRY, SYGVKD. The CDR3 totals 19 residues.

The chain carries TRBV9 and TRBJ1-6; D is uncertain. The CDR3 contains 15 residues. The germline V and J ends were trimmed by 4 bases and 7 bases, with 15 bases remaining between them. CDR1 SGDLS and CDR2 YYNGEE come from the germline V gene. CDR3 residues: CASSPRLQPNSPLHF. CDR3 bases: TGTGCCAGCAGCCCTCGTCTCCAACCCAATTCACCCCTCCACTTT.

This chain uses TRBV28 with TRBJ1-6, with D unresolved. CDR3 size: 13 residues. Germline V CDR1 and CDR2: MDHEN, SYDVKM. Trimming stripped 7 bases from V and 7 bases from J, with 11 bases between. CDR3 residues: CASTILENSPLHF. CDR3 nucleotide sequence: TGTGCCAGCACAATACTAGAGAATTCACCCCTCCACTTT.

The chain has TRBV29-1 and TRBJ1-2; D is undetermined. The CDR3 extends over 12 amino acids. Trimming took off 4 bases at V and 7 bases at J, with 13 bases between the two ends. Germline lookup yields CDR1 SQVTM and CDR2 ANQGSEA. Here the CDR3 reads CSVGVSPSGYTF. The DNA for the CDR3 is TGCAGCGTTGGGGTCAGCCCTTCTGGCTACACCTTC. The full variable domain, with the rest looked up from reference TRBV29-1 and TRBJ1-2, is SAVISQKPSRDICQRGTSLTIQCQVDSQVTMMFWYRQQPGQSLTLIATANQGSEATYESGFVIDKFPISRPNLTFSTLTVSNMSPEDSSIYLCSVGVSPSGYTFGSGTRLTVV.

V is TRBV11-2 and J is TRBJ1-4; D not resolved. Trimming took 4 bases from V and 8 from J, leaving 11 bases between them. Per germline, CDR1 SGHAT and CDR2 FQNNGV. CDR3 length: 13 amino acids. Written as DNA, the CDR3 is TGTGCCAGCAGCTCAGCCTCGCGAGAAAAACTGTTTTTT. It yields the protein CASSSASREKLFF.

This clone appeared once. The chain joins TRBV7-2 to TRBJ2-1, with 12 bases identical to TRBD2. The ends lost 2 bases at V and 5 bases at J; junction bases unmatched: 1. Germline V gene sequence: CDR1 SGHTA, CDR2 FQGNSA. There are 15 residues in the CDR3. The CDR3 loop is CASSLTSGRNNEQFF. For the CDR3, the DNA is TGTGCCAGCAGCTTAACTAGCGGGAGGAACAATGAGCAGTTCTTC.

V usage is TRBV14 and J usage is TRBJ1-2; the D gene is possibly TRBD1 (5 bases). The V gene's germline CDR1 is SGHDN and CDR2 FVKESK. Trimming took off 4 bases at V and 5 bases at J, with 11 bases between the two ends. The CDR3 has 13 residues. Here the CDR3 DNA reads TGTGCCAGCAGCCCCGGGACCGCTTATGGCTACACCTTC. It yields the protein CASSPGTAYGYTF.

This chain links TRBV27 with TRBJ2-5, with D perhaps being TRBD1 or TRBD2 (5 bases each). The V end lost 7 bases, the J end lost 7 bases, and 10 bases lay between the germline ends. The germline CDR1 and CDR2 sequences are MNHEY and SMNVEV (reference sequence). This CDR3 spans 11 amino acids. CDR3 in DNA: TGTGCCAGCACCCTTGGGGGGACCCAGTACTTC. Translated: CASTLGGTQYF.

The chain recombines TRBV4-1 with TRBJ2-6, with 10 bases lining up with TRBD2. Germline CDR1 MGHRA, CDR2 YSYEKL. V gave up 0 bases and J gave up 0 bases; unmatched junction bases: 8. CDR3 length equals 20 residues. The CDR3 DNA is TGCGCCAGCAGCCAAGATCCCAATCTAGCGGGAGTCTCTGGGGCCAACGTCCTGACTTTC. This sequence encodes CASSQDPNLAGVSGANVLTF.

This chain joins TRBV19 and TRBJ1-2; 7 bases agree with TRBD1. Looked up from germline, CDR1 is LNHDA and CDR2 is SQIVND (reference sequence). The V and J ends lost 11 bases and 4 bases, in that order; junction bases with no gene match: 7. The CDR3 has 12 amino acids. The CDR3 sequence: CASQGRIYGYTF. CDR3 bases: TGTGCCTCACAGGGGAGGATCTATGGCTACACCTTC.